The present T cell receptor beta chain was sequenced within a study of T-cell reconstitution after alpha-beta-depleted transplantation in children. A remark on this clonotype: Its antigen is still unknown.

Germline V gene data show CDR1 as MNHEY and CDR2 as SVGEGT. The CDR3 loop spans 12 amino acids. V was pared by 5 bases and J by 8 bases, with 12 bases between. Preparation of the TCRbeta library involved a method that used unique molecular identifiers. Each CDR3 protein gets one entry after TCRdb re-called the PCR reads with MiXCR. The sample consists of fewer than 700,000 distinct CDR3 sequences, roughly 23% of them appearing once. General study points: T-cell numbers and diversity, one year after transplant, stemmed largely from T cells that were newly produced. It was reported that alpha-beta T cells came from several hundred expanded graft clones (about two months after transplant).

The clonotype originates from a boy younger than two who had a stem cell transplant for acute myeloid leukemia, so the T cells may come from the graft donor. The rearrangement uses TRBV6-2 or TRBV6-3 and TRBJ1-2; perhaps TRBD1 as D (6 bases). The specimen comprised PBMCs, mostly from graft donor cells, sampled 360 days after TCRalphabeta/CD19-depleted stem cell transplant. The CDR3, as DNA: TGTGCCAGCAGTAAACCAGGGGTCGGCTACACCTTC. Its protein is CASSKPGVGYTF.